This TCR beta chain appears in the sequencing data of a study of shared clonotypes between healthy human individuals (TCRdb year 2020). As for the study more broadly: Two women and a few men aged 18 to 49 years were included in the cohort. For each donor, CD4 naive and CD4 memory were each given three plates, CD8 naive was given two plates, and CD8 memory was given one plate. To estimate repertoire size and how much clonotypes are shared between individuals, the study performed deep sequencing of blood TCR repertoires from a handful of healthy adults. Libraries were prepared and TCR repertoires were sequenced by different laboratories using diverse techniques, in order to increase sequencing depth and limit assay-specific biases. Per donor, leukapheresis produced somewhere between about 0.85 and 8.9 billion PBMCs.

Using the deep immunoSEQ assay, TCR CDR3 regions were amplified from genomic DNA by multiplex PCR. Extracted genomic DNA from each cell subset was spread evenly across all wells of several immunoSEQ 96-well plates, with each plate serving as a replicate. For sorted subsets, around 0.2 ug of genomic DNA, equivalent to 30,000 or so T cell genomes, went into each replicate PCR. Purified libraries were measured with a Qubit 3.0 fluorometer, size-checked on a Bioanalyzer 2100, and measured again with the KAPA Library Quantification kit. A separate single-read 150-cycle Illumina NextSeq 550 flow cell was used to sequence each immunoSEQ 96-well plate. Per the original workflow: Because only junctional sequences without quality scores were contained in the immunoSEQ output, filtering matching that applied to full-length reads could not be performed. Sequences were annotated with PyIR, a Python wrapper for IgBLAST v1.9, and V/J genes and CDR3 were assigned using IMGT germline references. Reads with weak V/J assignments (E-value above 1e-6), missing CDR3, stop codons, out-of-frame junctions, or ambiguous translated residues were removed. A V3J clonotype was defined by an identical inferred V gene, J gene, and CDR3 amino acid sequence. Percentage overlap between repertoires was calculated by dividing the number of shared unique clonotypes by the size of the smaller repertoire. RTK rarefaction, the Chao1 estimator, and Recon v2.1 estimates of unobserved clonotypes were used to assess repertoire richness. Generation probabilities were computed with OLGA for all TCRbeta clonotypes obtained by the gDNA method from a few donors. In TCRdb, the immuneACCESS table is reduced to in-frame sequences with V and J assigned. These tables do not hold every clone; where another copy was compared, an unresolved V gene accounts for under half, and the others remain unexplained. V and J calls and clone size are as listed in that table; D and trimming were resolved from the DNA. Here the sample has 2 million to 2.5 million clones; roughly 93% occur a single time. The top ten clonotypes cover 0.39% of the sample.

The donors were healthy, HIV-negative adults who had no recently reported acute infections or vaccinations. All donors were Caucasian adults living in Nashville, Tennessee, USA. CD4+ T cells were enriched by magnetic negative selection, after which naive cells were positively selected on CD45RA and the negative fraction was taken as the memory subset. Blood was obtained by leukapheresis, after which PBMCs were separated by Ficoll-Histopaque density gradient centrifugation and cryopreserved in liquid nitrogen vapor phase. Purity and quantity of every magnetically sorted T cell population were checked by analytical flow cytometry. Each sorted fraction had its genomic DNA isolated and then quantified by UV absorbance on a Nanodrop 2000c. The CDR3 sequence holds 12 residues, the cysteine and phenylalanine included. Kept here is only the CDR3 DNA, which spans 36 bases and is read in frame from base 1. Cut back by 6 bases and 7 bases, the V and J ends lie 12 bases apart. CDR1 MDHEN and CDR2 SYDVKM were looked up in the germline V gene.

The count of this clone is one. There is no known antigen for this receptor. No base-level quality is on record; no much larger clone is a single base apart. Overall study results and their limits: Rarefaction of sorted-subset datasets indicated incomplete sequencing despite the large sequencing depth. When four donors were compared, the shared fraction of clonotypes was about 5.5% for naive CD4, approximately 3.5% for naive CD8, 2.3% for memory CD4, and less than 0.45% for memory CD8. Only blood was sampled, and tissue TCR repertoires likely differ from those in blood. Compared with non-shared clonotypes, clonotypes shared by all four sorted-subset donors had higher generation probabilities. The small number of donors limited the genetic and exposure-history diversity represented. Naive subsets generally had larger estimated clonotype richness than memory subsets. Based on pairwise subsampling, the degree of clonotype sharing among donors was expected to be affected by sequencing depth.

The sequence links TRBV28 to TRBJ1-2; a weak D assignment points to TRBD1 (6 bases agree). This TCR came from a man aged 18 to 29 in good health. Some clones in this sample may be carry-over from other donors' samples. Sequencing was carried out using naive CD4+ T cells from PBMCs. In light of the paper, this sample's cell subset or site label describes: CD45RA+ positively selected. The DNA reads as follows: TGTGCCAGCAGCCCCGGACAGATTGGCTACACCTTC. Translated, it gives CASSPGQIGYTF.